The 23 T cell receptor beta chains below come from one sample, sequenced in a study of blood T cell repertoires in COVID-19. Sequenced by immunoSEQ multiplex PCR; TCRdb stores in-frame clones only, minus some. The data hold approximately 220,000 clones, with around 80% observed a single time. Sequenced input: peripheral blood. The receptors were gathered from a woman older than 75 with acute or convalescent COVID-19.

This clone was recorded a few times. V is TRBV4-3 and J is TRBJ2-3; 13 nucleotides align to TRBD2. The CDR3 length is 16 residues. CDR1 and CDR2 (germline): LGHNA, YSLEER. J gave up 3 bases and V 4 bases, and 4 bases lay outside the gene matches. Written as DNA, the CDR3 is TGCGCCAGCAGCCCCTGGACTAGCGGGGGTACAGATACGCAGTATTTT. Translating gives CASSPWTSGGTDTQYF.

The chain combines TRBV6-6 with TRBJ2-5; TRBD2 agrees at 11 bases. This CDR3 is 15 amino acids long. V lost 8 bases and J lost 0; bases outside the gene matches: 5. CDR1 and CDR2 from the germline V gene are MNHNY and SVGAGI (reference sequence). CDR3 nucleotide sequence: TGTGCCAGCCGAGGACTAGCGGGCGACCAAGAGACCCAGTACTTC. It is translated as CASRGLAGDQETQYF.

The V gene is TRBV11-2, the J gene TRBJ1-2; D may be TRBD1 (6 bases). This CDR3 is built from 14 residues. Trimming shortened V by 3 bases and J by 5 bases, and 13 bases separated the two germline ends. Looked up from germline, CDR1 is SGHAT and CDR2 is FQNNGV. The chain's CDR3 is CASSLAQGRYGYTF. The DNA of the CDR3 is TGTGCCAGCAGCTTGGCACAGGGTAGGTATGGCTACACCTTC.

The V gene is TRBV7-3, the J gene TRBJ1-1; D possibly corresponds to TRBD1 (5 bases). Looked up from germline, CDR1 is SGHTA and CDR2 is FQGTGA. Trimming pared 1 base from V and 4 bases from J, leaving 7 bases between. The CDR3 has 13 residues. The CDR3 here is CASSLRGGTEAFF. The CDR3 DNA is TGTGCCAGCAGCTTAAGGGGCGGCACTGAAGCTTTCTTT.

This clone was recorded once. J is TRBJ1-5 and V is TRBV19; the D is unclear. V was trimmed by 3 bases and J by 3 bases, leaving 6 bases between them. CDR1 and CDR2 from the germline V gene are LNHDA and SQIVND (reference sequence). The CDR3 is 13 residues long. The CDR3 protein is CASSIVLNQPQHF. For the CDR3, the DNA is TGTGCCAGTAGTATCGTCCTCAATCAGCCCCAGCATTTT.

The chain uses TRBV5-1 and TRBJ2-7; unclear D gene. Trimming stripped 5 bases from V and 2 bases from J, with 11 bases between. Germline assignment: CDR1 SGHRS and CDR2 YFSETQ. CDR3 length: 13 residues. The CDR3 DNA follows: TGCGCCAGCAGTTGGGCAGAGACCTACGAGCAGTACTTC. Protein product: CASSWAETYEQYF.

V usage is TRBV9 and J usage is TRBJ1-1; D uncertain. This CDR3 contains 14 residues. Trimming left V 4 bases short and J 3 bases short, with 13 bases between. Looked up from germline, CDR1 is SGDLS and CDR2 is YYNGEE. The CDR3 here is CASSHRGEYTEAFF. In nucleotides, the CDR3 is TGTGCCAGCAGCCATCGCGGTGAGTACACTGAAGCTTTCTTT.

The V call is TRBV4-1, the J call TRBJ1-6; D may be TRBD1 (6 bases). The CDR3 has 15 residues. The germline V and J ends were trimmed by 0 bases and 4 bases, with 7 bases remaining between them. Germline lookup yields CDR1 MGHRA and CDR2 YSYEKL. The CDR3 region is CASSQDGTYNSPLHF. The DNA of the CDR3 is TGCGCCAGCAGCCAAGATGGGACATATAATTCACCCCTCCACTTT.

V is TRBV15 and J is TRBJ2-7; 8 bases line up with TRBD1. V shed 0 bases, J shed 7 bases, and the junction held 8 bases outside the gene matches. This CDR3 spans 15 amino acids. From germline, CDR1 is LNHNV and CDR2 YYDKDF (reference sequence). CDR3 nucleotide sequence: TGTGCCACCAGCAGAGATAGGCAGGGGGCGCGTGAGCAGTACTTC. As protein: CATSRDRQGAREQYF.

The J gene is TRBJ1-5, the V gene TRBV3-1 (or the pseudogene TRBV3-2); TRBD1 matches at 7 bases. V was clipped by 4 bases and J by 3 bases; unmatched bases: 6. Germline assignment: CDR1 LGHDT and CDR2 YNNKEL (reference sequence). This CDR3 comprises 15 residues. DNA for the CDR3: TGTGCCAGCAGCCCTCGACAGGGACCCAATCAGCCCCAGCATTTT. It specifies CASSPRQGPNQPQHF.

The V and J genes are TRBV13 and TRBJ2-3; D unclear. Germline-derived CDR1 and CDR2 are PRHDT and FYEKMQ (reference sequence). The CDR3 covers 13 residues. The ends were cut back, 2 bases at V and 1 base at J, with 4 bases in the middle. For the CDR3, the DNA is TGTGCCAGCAGCTTAATCGGCACAGATACGCAGTATTTT. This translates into CASSLIGTDTQYF. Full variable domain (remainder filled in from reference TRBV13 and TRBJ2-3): AAGVIQSPRHLIKEKRETATLKCYPIPRHDTVYWYQQGPGQDPQFLISFYEKMQSDKGSIPDRFSAQQFSDYHSELNMSSLELGDSALYFCASSLIGTDTQYFGPGTRLTVL.

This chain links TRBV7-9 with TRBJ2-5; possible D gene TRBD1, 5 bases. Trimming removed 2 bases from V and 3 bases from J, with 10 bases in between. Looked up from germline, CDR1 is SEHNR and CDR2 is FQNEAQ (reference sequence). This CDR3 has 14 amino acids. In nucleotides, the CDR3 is TGTGCCAGCAGCTTATGGACATCAAAAGAGACCCAGTACTTC. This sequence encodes CASSLWTSKETQYF.

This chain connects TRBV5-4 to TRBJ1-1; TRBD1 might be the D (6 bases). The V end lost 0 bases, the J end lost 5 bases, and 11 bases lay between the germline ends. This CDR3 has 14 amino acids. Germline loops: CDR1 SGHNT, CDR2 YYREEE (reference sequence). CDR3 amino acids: CASSLGAGDTEAFF. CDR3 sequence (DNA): TGTGCCAGCAGCTTGGGAGCAGGGGATACTGAAGCTTTCTTT.

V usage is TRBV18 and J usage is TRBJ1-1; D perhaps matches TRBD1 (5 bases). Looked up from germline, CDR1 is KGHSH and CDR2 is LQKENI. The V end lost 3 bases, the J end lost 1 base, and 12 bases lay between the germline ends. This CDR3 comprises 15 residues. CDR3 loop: CASSPDWGGNTEAFF. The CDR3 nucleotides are TGTGCCAGCTCACCTGACTGGGGCGGGAACACTGAAGCTTTCTTT.

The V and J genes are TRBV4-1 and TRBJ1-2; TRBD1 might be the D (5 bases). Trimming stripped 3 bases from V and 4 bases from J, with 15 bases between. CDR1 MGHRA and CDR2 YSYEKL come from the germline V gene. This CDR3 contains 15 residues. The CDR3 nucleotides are TGCGCCAGCAGCCATAGAGTGCGGGGCGGCTATGGCTACACCTTC. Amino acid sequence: CASSHRVRGGYGYTF.

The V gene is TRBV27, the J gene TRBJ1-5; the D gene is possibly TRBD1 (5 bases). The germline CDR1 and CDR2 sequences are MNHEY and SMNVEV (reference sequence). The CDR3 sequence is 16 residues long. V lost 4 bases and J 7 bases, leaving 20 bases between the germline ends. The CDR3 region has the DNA TGTGCCAGCAGTTACCTACCGCCGACAGTCAAACAGCCCCAGCATTTT. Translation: CASSYLPPTVKQPQHF.

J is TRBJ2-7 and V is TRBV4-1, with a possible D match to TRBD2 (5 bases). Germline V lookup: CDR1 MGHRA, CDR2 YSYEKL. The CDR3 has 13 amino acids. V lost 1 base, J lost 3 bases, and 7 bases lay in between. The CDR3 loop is CASSQVRGYEQYF. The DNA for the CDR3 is TGCGCCAGCAGCCAAGTACGGGGCTACGAGCAGTACTTC.

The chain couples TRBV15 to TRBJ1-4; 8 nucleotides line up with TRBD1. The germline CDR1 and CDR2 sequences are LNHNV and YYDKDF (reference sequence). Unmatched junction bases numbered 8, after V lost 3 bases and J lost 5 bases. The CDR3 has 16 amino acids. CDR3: CATSREKAGGNEKLFF. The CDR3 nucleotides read TGTGCCACCAGCAGGGAAAAGGCAGGGGGCAATGAAAAACTGTTTTTT. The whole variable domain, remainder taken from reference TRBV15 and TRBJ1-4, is DAMVIQNPRYQVTQFGKPVTLSCSQTLNHNVMYWYQQKSSQAPKLLFHYYDKDFNNEADTPDNFQSRRPNTSFCFLDIRSPGLGDTAMYLCATSREKAGGNEKLFFGSGTQLSVL.

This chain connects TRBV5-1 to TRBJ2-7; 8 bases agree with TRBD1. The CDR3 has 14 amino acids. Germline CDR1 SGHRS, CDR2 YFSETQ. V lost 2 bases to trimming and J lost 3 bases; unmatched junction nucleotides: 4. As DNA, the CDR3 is TGCGCCAGCAGCTTCGACGGGACAGGCTACGAGCAGTACTTC. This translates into CASSFDGTGYEQYF.

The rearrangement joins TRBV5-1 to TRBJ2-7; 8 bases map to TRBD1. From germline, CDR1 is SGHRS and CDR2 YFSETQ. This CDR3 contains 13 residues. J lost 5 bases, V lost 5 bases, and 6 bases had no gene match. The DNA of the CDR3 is TGCGCCAGCAGGCGGACAGGGCTGGACGAGCAGTACTTC. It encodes CASRRTGLDEQYF. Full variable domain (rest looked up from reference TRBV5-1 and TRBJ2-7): KAGVTQTPRYLIKTRGQQVTLSCSPISGHRSVSWYQQTPGQGLQFLFEYFSETQRNKGNFPGRFSGRQFSNSRSEMNVSTLELGDSALYLCASRRTGLDEQYFGPGTRLTVT.

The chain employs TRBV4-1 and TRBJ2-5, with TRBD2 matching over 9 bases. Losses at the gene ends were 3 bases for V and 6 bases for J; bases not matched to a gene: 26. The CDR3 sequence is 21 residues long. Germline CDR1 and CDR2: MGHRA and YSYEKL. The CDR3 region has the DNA TGCGCCAGCAGCCAGGCCTTCCGTTGGCGGGGGGGGGTAGACGGCCAGAAGACCCAGTACTTC. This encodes CASSQAFRWRGGVDGQKTQYF.

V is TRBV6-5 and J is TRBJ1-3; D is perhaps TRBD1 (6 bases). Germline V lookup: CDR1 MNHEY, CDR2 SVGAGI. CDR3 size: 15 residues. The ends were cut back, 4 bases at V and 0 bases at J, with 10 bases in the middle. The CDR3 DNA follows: TGTGCCAGCAGTTTCGACAGGATCTCTGGAAACACCATATATTTT. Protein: CASSFDRISGNTIYF.

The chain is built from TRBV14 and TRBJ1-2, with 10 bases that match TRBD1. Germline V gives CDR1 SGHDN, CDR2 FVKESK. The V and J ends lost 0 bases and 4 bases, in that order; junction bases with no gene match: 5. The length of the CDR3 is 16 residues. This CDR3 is CASSQETGGVIYGYTF. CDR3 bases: TGTGCCAGCAGCCAAGAGACAGGGGGCGTGATCTATGGCTACACCTTC.